This TCR beta chain was identified during a study of vaccination and CD4 T cells after COVID-19. For the study at large: The authors used overlapping spike peptides from SARS-CoV-2, HCoV-NL63, HCoV-OC43 and HCoV-229E to stimulate cells.

The treatment: roughly 11-day PBMC culture with coronavirus spike peptide pools or control peptides (ViraFEST assay). The CDR3 totals 15 residues. The germline V gene encodes CDR1 MNHNS and CDR2 SASEGT. V was trimmed by 6 bases and J by 5 bases, leaving 19 bases between them. Broader study findings: SARS-CoV-2-reactive clonotypes rose nonsignificantly, with the median going from 21 to 38.

The assay that was used to sequence DNA from cultured CD4+ T cells was the Oncomine TCR Beta short-read assay. TCRdb reprocessed the PCR reads with MiXCR, giving one entry per CDR3 protein. Altogether about 15,000 distinct CDR3 sequences are present, over 50% being singletons, with the ten largest covering more than 12%. Remarks on this clonotype: Its specificity is unknown.

The sequenced material came from CD4+ T cells from blood, cultured in vitro. This rearrangement joins TRBV6-1 to TRBJ2-5; D is perhaps TRBD1 (8 bases). This receptor was taken from a human donor who had recovered from COVID-19. The CDR3 here is CASRQGGDRRETQYF. The CDR3 bases are TGTGCCAGCAGACAGGGGGGGGACCGGCGGGAGACCCAGTACTTC.